The T cell receptor beta chain under discussion was sequenced for a study of metastatic and nonmetastatic thyroid tumors. Each patient came to thyroid surgery without any prior treatment (of any kind). The CDR3 covers 14 residues. Germline lookup yields CDR1 MNHEY and CDR2 SVGEGT. Germline trimming cut 5 bases from V and 11 bases from J; bases unmatched to any gene: 10. This clone was counted between two and nine times. TCRdb re-called the PCR reads via MiXCR. The sample records about 13,000 clones, approximately 23% being singletons. The clonotype originates from a female donor with papillary thyroid cancer or a benign thyroid nodule (not recorded which). Some clones in this sample may be carry-over from other donors' samples. The sample consisted of adjacent normal tissue. This chain links TRBV6-2 or TRBV6-3 with TRBJ1-5; the match to TRBD1 covers 9 bases. In DNA, the CDR3 is TGTGCCAGCAGTCCGGGACAGGGACTGTCGGCCCAGCATTTT. Encoded protein: CASSPGQGLSAQHF.